This note documents a single TCR beta chain sequence. This sample stems from a study of blood T cell repertoires in COVID-19. Whole-study context: Acute-phase and convalescent COVID-19 samples originated in the United States, Italy and Spain. PBMCs, B-cell-depleted T cells, or T cells were the source of the cDNA or gDNA that made up the material.

The CDR3 contains 15 residues. V trimming: 2 bases; J trimming: 5 bases; junction bases outside the gene matches: 4. Per germline, CDR1 SGHRS and CDR2 YFSETQ. In the authors' workflow: Amplification from reference gene primers served as the basis for estimated nucleated cell counts. Libraries were prepared by immunoSEQ multiplex PCR; TCRdb keeps only in-frame clonotypes and omits some of them. That table supplies the V and J calls and clone size; D and trimming were determined from the DNA. The table has roughly 230,000 clones, nearly 85% seen once. The genes are TRBV5-1 and TRBJ2-1; TRBD2 aligns across 10 bases. Sequenced sample: peripheral blood. This clonotype originated in a human donor in a cohort sampled during active COVID-19. CDR3 nucleotide sequence: TGCGCCAGCAGCTTTGGGACTAGCGTAAACAATGAGCAGTTCTTC. It specifies CASSFGTSVNNEQFF. Drawing the rest from reference TRBV5-1 and TRBJ2-1, the complete variable domain is KAGVTQTPRYLIKTRGQQVTLSCSPISGHRSVSWYQQTPGQGLQFLFEYFSETQRNKGNFPGRFSGRQFSNSRSEMNVSTLELGDSALYLCASSFGTSVNNEQFFGPGTRLTVL.